This TCR beta chain was captured by sequencing in a study of cytomegalovirus exposure and HLA in healthy donors. Broader study findings: Analysis performed later found about 17,000 TCR beta sequences associated with HLA alleles at 0.05 false discovery rate. Analyses of presence/absence relied on an assumption of roughly uniform sequencing depth across donors.

Vbeta (60) and Jbeta (13) primers were used in the PCR. Sequenced by immunoSEQ multiplex PCR; TCRdb stores in-frame clones only, minus some. The repertoire consists of some 90,000 clones, with 81% occurring once and the leading ten covering 4.2%. To note about this clone: The antigen remains unidentified.

This CDR3 has 12 amino acids. This receptor was taken from a woman in her 70s in good health and CMV-seropositive. The sample comprised PBMCs. This sequence joins TRBV21-1 and TRBJ2-1; the D call TRBD2 from the table was never checked on the DNA. TRBV21-1 is classified as a pseudogene. The CDR3 is CASSIKEEEQFF. In nucleotides, the CDR3 is TGTGCCAGCAGCATAAAAGAGGAGGAGCAGTTCTTC.